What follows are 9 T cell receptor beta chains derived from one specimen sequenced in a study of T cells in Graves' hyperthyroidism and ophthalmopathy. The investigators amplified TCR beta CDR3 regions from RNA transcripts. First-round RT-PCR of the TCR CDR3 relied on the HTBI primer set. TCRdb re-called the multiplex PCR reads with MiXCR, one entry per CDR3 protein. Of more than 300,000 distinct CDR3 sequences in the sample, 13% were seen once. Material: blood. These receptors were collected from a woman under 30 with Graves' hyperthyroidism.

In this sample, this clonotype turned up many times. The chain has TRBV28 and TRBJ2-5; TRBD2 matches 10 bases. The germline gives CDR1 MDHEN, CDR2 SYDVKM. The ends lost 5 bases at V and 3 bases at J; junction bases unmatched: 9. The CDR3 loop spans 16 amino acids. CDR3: CASSRGPGTSEETQYF. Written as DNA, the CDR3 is TGTGCCAGCAGTCGTGGGCCTGGGACTAGCGAAGAGACCCAGTACTTC.

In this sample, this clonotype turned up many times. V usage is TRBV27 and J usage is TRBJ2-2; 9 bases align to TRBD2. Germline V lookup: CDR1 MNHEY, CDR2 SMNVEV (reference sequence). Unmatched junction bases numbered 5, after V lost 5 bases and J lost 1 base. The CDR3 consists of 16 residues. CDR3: CASSPGTSWNTGELFF. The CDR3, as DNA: TGTGCCAGCAGTCCGGGGACTAGCTGGAACACCGGGGAGCTGTTTTTT.

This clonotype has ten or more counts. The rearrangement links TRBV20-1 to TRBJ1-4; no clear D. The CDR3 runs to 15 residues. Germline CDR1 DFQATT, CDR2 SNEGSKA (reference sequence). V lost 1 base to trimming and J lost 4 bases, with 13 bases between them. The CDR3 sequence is CSARGVKQNNEKLFF. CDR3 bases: TGCAGTGCTAGAGGAGTGAAACAAAATAATGAAAAACTGTTTTTT.

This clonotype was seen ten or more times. The CDR3 region has the DNA TGCAGCGTTGTGCTATCCGCCTACGAGCAGTACTTC. It encodes CSVVLSAYEQYF. The V and J genes are TRBV29-1 and TRBJ2-7; D is uncertain. V was clipped by 4 bases and J by 2 bases, with 9 bases between them. Per germline, CDR1 SQVTM and CDR2 ANQGSEA. CDR3 length: 12 residues.

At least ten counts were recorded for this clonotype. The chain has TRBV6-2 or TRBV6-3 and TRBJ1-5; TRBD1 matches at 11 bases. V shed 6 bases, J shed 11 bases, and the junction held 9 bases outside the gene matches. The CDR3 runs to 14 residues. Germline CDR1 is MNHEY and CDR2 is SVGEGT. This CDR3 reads CASRDGQGALAQHF. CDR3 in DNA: TGTGCCAGCAGGGACGGACAGGGGGCCCTGGCCCAGCATTTT.

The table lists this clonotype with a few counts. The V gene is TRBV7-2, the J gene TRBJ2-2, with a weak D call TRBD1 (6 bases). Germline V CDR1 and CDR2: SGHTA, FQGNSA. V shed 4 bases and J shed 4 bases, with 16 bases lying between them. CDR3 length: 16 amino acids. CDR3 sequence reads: CASSSRPQGTTGELFF. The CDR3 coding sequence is TGTGCCAGCAGCTCCCGTCCCCAGGGGACCACCGGGGAGCTGTTTTTT.

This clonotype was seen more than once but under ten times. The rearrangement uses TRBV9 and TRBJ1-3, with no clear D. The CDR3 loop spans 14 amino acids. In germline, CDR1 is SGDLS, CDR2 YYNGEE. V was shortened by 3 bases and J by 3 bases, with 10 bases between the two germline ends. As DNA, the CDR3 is TGTGCCAGCAGCGCCGACGGAGATGGAAACACCATATATTTT. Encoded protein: CASSADGDGNTIYF.

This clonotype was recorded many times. The chain's CDR3 is CAWGESGTIYEQYF. CDR3 DNA sequence: TGTGCCTGGGGAGAGAGCGGGACGATCTACGAGCAGTACTTC. The genes are TRBV30 and TRBJ2-7; 7 bases map to TRBD2. CDR3 length: 14 amino acids. The trim removed 5 bases at V and 3 bases at J, leaving 10 bases unmatched. The germline gives CDR1 GTSNPN, CDR2 SVGIG (reference sequence).

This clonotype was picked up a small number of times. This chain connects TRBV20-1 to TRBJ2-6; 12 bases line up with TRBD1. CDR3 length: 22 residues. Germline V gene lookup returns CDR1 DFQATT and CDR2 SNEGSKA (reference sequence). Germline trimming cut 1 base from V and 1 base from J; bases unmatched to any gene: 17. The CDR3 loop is CSARVPGQGALVKVSGANVLTF. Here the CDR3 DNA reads TGCAGTGCTAGAGTCCCGGGACAGGGGGCGCTTGTAAAGGTGTCTGGGGCCAACGTCCTGACTTTC.